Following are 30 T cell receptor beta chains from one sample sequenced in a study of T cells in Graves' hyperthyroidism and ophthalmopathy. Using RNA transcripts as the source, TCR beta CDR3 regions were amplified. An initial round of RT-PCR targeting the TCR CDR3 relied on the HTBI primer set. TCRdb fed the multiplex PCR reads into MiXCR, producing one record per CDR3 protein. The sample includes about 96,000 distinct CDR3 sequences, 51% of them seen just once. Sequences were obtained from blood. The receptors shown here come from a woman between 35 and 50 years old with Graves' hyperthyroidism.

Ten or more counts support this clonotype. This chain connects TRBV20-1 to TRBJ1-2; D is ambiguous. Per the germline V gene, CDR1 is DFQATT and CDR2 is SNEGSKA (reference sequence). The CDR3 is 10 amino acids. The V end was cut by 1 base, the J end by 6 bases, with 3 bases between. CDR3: CSARVDGYTF. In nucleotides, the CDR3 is TGCAGTGCTAGAGTAGATGGCTACACCTTC.

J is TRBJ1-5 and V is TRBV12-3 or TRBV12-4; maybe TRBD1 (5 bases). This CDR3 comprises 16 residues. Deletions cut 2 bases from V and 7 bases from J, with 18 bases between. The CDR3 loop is CASSLSTLGGSQPQHF. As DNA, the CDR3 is TGTGCCAGCAGTTTATCGACTCTCGGGGGTTCACAGCCCCAGCATTTT.

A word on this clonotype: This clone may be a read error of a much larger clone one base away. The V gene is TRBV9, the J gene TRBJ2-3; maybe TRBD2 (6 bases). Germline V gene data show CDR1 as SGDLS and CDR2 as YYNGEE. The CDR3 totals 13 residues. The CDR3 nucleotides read TGTGCCAGCAGAGCGGGTAGTAGAGATACGCATTATTTT. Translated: CASRAGSRDTHYF.

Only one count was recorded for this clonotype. The CDR3 nucleotides are TGTGCCAGCAGCTTACCGGGAGGGGCGGAAGAGACCCAGCATTTT. It translates to CASSLPGGAEETQHF. The V gene is TRBV7-6, the J gene TRBJ1-5; D might be TRBD1 (5 bases). The CDR3 has 15 residues. The germline gives CDR1 SGHVS, CDR2 FNYEAQ. Trimming took off 2 bases at V and 11 bases at J, with 19 bases between the two ends.

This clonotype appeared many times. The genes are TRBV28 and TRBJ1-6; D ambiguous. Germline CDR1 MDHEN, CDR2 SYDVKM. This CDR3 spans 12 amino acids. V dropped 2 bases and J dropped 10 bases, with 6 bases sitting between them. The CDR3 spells CASSLRRSPLHF. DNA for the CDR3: TGTGCCAGCAGTTTAAGGAGGTCACCCCTCCACTTT. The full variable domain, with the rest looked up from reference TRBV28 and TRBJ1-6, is DVKVTQSSRYLVKRTGEKVFLECVQDMDHENMFWYRQDPGLGLRLIYFSYDVKMKEKGDIPEGYSVSREKKERFSLILESASTNQTSMYLCASSLRRSPLHFGNGTRLTVT.

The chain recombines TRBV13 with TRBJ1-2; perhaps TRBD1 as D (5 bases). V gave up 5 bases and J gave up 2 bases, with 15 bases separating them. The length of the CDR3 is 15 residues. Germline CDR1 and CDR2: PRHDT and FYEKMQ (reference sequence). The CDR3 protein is CASSLRGSSNYGYTF. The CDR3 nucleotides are TGTGCCAGCAGCCTGCGGGGGTCCTCGAACTATGGCTACACCTTC.

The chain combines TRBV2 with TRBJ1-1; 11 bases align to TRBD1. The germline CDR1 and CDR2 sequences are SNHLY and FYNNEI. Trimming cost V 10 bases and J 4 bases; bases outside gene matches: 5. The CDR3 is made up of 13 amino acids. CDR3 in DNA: TGTGCCACCTCGGGACAGGGGGGCACTGAAGCTTTCTTT. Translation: CATSGQGGTEAFF.

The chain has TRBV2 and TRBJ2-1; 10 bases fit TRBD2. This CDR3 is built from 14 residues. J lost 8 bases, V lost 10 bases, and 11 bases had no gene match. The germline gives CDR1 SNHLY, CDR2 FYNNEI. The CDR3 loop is CATEREGLVHEQFF. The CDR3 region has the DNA TGTGCCACCGAGCGGGAGGGCCTCGTCCATGAGCAGTTCTTC.

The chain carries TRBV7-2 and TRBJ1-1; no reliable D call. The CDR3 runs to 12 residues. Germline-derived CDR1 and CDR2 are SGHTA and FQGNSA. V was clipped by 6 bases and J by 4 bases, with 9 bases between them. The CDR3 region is CASRVGSTEAFF. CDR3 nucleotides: TGTGCCAGCAGGGTAGGGAGCACTGAAGCTTTCTTT. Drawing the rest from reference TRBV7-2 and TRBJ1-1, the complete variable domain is GAGVSQSPSNKVTEKGKDVELRCDPISGHTALYWYRQSLGQGLEFLIYFQGNSAPDKSGLPSDRFSAERTGGSVSTLTIQRTQQEDSAVYLCASRVGSTEAFFGQGTRLTVV.

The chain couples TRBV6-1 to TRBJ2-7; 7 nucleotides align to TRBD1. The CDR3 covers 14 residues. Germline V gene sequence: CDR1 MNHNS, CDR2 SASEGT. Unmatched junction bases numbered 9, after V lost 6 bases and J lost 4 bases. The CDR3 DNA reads TGTGCCAGCAGACAGGGGAGTTACTCATACGAGCAGTACTTC. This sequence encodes CASRQGSYSYEQYF.

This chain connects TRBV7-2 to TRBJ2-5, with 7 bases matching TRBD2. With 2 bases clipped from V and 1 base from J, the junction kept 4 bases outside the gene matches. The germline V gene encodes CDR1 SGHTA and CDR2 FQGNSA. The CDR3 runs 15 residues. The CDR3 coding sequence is TGTGCCAGCAGCTTAAGGGGACTACTCCAAGAGACCCAGTACTTC. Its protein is CASSLRGLLQETQYF.

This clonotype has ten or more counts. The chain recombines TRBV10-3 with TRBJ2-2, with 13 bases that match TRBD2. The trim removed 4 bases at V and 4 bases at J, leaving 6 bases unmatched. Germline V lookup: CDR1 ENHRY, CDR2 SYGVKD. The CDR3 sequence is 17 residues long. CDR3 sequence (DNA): TGTGCCATCAGTGGACTAGCGGGAGGAATAAGCACCGGGGAGCTGTTTTTT. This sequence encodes CAISGLAGGISTGELFF.

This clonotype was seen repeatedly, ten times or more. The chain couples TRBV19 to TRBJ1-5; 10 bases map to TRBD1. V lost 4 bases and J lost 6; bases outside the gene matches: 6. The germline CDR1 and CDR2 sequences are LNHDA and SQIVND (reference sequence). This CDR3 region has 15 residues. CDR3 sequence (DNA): TGTGCCAGTAGTAGGGCCGGGACAGGGGTTCAGCCCCAGCATTTT. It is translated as CASSRAGTGVQPQHF. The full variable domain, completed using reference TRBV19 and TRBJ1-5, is DGGITQSPKYLFRKEGQNVTLSCEQNLNHDAMYWYRQDPGQGLRLIYYSQIVNDFQKGDIAEGYSVSREKKESFPLTVTSAQKNPTAFYLCASSRAGTGVQPQHFGDGTRLSIL.

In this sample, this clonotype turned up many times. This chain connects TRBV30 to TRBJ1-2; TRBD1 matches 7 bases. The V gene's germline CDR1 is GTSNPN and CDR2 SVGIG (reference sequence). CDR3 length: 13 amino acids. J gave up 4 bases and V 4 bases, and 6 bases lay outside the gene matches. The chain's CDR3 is CAWKEGAFYGYTF. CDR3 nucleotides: TGTGCCTGGAAGGAGGGGGCTTTCTATGGCTACACCTTC.

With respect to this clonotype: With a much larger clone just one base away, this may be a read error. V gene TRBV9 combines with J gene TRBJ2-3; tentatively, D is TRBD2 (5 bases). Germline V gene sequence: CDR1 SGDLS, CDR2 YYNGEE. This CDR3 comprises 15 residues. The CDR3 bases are TGTGCCAGCAGCCTTTTGGGGAGCGCCACAGATGCGCAGTATTTT. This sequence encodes CASSLLGSATDAQYF.

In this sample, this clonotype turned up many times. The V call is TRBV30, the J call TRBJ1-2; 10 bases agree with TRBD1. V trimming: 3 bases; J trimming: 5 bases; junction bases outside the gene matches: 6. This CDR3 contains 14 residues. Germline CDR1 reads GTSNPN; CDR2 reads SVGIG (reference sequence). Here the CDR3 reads CAWSMGQGWYGYTF. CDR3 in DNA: TGTGCCTGGAGCATGGGACAGGGGTGGTATGGCTACACCTTC.

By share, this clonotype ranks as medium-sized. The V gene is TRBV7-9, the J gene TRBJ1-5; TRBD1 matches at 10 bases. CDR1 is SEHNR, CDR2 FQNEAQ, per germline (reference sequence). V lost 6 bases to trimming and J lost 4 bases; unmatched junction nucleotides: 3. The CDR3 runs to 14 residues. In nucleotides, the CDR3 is TGTGCCAGCAGAAGACAGGGGGCGAATCAGCCCCAGCATTTT. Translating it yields CASRRQGANQPQHF. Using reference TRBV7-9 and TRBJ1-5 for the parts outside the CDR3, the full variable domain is DTGVSQNPRHKITKRGQNVTFRCDPISEHNRLYWYRQTLGQGPEFLTYFQNEAQLEKSRLLSDRFSAERPKGSFSTLEIQRTEQGDSAMYLCASRRQGANQPQHFGDGTRLSIL.

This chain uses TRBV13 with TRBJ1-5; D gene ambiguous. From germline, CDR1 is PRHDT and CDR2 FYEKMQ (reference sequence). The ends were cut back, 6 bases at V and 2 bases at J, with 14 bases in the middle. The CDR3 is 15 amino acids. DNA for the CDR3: TGTGCCAGCAGTTCAGGACCTACCGGCAATCAGCCCCAGCATTTT. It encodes CASSSGPTGNQPQHF.

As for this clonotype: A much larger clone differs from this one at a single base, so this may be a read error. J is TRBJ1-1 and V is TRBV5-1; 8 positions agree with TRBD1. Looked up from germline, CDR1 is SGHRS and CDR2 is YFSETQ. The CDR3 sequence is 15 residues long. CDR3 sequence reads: CASSLGQGPNTKAFF. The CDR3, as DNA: TGCGCCAGCAGCTTGGGACAGGGGCCGAACACTAAAGCTTTCTTT.

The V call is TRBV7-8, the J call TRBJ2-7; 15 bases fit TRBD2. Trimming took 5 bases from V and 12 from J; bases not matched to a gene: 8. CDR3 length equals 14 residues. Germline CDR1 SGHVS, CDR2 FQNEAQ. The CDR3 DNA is TGTGCCAGCAGCCGTTGGACTAGCGGGAGGGCGTGGTACTTC. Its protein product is CASSRWTSGRAWYF.

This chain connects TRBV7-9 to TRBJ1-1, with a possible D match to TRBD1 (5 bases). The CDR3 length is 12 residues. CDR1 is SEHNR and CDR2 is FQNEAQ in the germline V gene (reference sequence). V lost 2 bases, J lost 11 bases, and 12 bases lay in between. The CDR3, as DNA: TGTGCCAGCAGCTTATCTGGCAGGGTGGCTTTCTTT. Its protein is CASSLSGRVAFF.

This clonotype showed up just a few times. CDR3 region: CASSGTGSSYEQYF. DNA for the CDR3: TGTGCCAGCAGTGGGACAGGGAGCTCCTACGAGCAGTACTTC. J is TRBJ2-7 and V is TRBV7-6, with 9 bases aligning to TRBD1. V was clipped by 6 bases and J by 0 bases; unmatched bases: 3. Germline CDR1 SGHVS, CDR2 FNYEAQ. CDR3 length: 14 amino acids.

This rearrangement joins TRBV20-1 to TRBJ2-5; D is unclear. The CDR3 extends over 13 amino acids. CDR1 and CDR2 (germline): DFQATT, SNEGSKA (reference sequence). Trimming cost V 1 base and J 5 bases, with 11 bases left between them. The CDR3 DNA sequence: TGCAGTGCTAGAGCCCTCTACCGGGAGACCCAGTACTTC. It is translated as CSARALYRETQYF.

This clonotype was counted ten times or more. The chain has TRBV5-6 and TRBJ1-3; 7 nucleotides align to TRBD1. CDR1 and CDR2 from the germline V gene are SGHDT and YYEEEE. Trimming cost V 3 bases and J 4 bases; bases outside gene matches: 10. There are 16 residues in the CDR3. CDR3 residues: CASSSTRDSEGNTIYF. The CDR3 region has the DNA TGTGCCAGCAGCTCCACCCGGGACAGCGAGGGAAACACCATATATTTT.

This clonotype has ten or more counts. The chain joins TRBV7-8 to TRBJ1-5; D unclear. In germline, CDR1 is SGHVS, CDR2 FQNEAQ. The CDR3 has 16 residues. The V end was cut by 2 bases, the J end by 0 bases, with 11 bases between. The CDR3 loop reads CASSLLRSNSNQPQHF. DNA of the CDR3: TGTGCCAGCAGCTTACTCCGGTCAAATAGCAATCAGCCCCAGCATTTT.

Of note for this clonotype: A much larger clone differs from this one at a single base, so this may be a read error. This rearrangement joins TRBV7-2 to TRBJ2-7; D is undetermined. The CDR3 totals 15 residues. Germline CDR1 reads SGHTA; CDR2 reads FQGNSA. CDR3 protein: CASSWSSDTTYEQHF. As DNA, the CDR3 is TGTGCCAGCTCATGGTCGTCAGATACAACCTACGAGCAGCACTTC.

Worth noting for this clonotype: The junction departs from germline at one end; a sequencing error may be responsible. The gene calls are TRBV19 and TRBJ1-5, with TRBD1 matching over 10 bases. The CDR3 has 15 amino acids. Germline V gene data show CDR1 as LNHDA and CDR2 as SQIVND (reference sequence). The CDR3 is CASIGDRGGSQPRHF. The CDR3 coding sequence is TGTGCCAGTATCGGGGACAGGGGAGGAAGTCAGCCCCGGCATTTT.

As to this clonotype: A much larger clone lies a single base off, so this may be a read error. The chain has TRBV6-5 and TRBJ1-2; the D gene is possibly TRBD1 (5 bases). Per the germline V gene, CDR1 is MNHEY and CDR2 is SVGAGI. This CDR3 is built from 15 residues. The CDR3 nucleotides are TGTGCCAGCGGTTACTCGAGGGACGGTTCGCGAGGCTACACCTTC. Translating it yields CASGYSRDGSRGYTF.

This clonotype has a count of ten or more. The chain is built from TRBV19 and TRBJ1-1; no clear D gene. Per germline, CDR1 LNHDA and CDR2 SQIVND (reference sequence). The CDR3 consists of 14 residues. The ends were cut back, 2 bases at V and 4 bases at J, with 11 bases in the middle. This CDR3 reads CASSISSTGTEAFF. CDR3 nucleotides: TGTGCCAGTAGTATAAGTTCGACGGGCACTGAAGCTTTCTTT.

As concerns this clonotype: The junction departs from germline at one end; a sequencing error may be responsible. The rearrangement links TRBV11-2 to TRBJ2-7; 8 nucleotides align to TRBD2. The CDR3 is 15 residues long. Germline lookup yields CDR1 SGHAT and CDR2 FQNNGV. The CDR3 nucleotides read TGTGTCAGCAGCGCCGGGACTAGGTATTCCTACGAGCAGTACTTC. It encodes CVSSAGTRYSYEQYF.